A single sample gave rise to the 25 T cell receptor beta chains below, sequenced in a study of blood T cell repertoires in COVID-19. Measured with immunoSEQ multiplex PCR; TCRdb has only the in-frame clones, and not every one. Of around 230,000 clones detected, roughly 85% appear once; the ten largest clones hold approximately 2.6%. The sequenced sample was peripheral blood. These receptors were collected from a woman aged 70-85 years with active or convalescent COVID-19.

The chain carries TRBV6-4 and TRBJ2-7, with TRBD2 as a possible D gene (5 bases). This CDR3 region has 12 residues. The ends were cut back, 2 bases at V and 6 bases at J, with 8 bases in the middle. Germline V gene data show CDR1 as MRHNA and CDR2 as SNTAGT. The CDR3 DNA sequence: TGTGCCAGCAGTGACGAGGGAAGCGAGCAGTACTTC. It specifies CASSDEGSEQYF.

The chain uses TRBV24-1 and TRBJ2-5; TRBD2 agrees at 13 bases. Germline V gene lookup returns CDR1 KGHDR and CDR2 SFDVKD. The V segment lost 4 bases and the J segment 4 bases; nucleotides outside the gene matches: 8. This CDR3 contains 17 residues. The CDR3 DNA sequence: TGTGCCACCAGTGAATCCGGGACTAGCGGGGCTAGAGAGACCCAGTACTTC. Its translation: CATSESGTSGARETQYF.

The J gene is TRBJ1-1, the V gene TRBV15; TRBD1 is a possible D gene (6 bases). Per the germline V gene, CDR1 is LNHNV and CDR2 is YYDKDF (reference sequence). The V gene lost 7 bases and the J gene lost 4 bases, with 19 bases spanning the gap. CDR3 size: 15 residues. The CDR3 bases are TGTGCCACCAATCGTAAAGGAGGCAGGGGCACTGAAGCTTTCTTT. Translated: CATNRKGGRGTEAFF. Using reference TRBV15 and TRBJ1-1 for the parts outside the CDR3, the full variable domain is DAMVIQNPRYQVTQFGKPVTLSCSQTLNHNVMYWYQQKSSQAPKLLFHYYDKDFNNEADTPDNFQSRRPNTSFCFLDIRSPGLGDTAMYLCATNRKGGRGTEAFFGQGTRLTVV.

The gene calls are TRBV6-2 or TRBV6-3 and TRBJ2-6, with 10 bases identical to TRBD2. Germline V gene sequence: CDR1 MNHEY, CDR2 SVGEGT. This CDR3 spans 17 amino acids. The J segment lost 4 bases and the V segment lost 6 bases, leaving 9 bases of the junction unmatched. The CDR3 here is CASSQGLARPGANVLTF. DNA for the CDR3: TGTGCCAGCAGCCAGGGACTAGCGAGGCCCGGGGCCAACGTCCTGACTTTC.

The chain uses TRBV29-1 and TRBJ1-1, with TRBD1 as a possible D gene (6 bases). This CDR3 region has 14 residues. The V end was cut by 5 bases, the J end by 2 bases, with 15 bases between. The V gene's germline CDR1 is SQVTM and CDR2 ANQGSEA. CDR3 region: CSVRGSRVNTEAFF. The CDR3 region has the DNA TGCAGCGTTAGGGGGTCTAGAGTTAACACTGAAGCTTTCTTT.

The chain carries TRBV5-1 and TRBJ2-7; 10 nucleotides match TRBD2. V shed 0 bases, J shed 6 bases, and the junction held 6 bases outside the gene matches. This CDR3 contains 15 residues. Per germline, CDR1 SGHRS and CDR2 YFSETQ. The CDR3 sequence is CASSLELAGFAEQYF. In DNA, the CDR3 is TGCGCCAGCAGCTTGGAACTAGCGGGGTTCGCCGAGCAGTACTTC. Combining the CDR3 with reference TRBV5-1 and TRBJ2-7 gives the whole variable domain KAGVTQTPRYLIKTRGQQVTLSCSPISGHRSVSWYQQTPGQGLQFLFEYFSETQRNKGNFPGRFSGRQFSNSRSEMNVSTLELGDSALYLCASSLELAGFAEQYFGPGTRLTVT.

V usage is TRBV28 and J usage is TRBJ2-7; TRBD2 matches 9 bases. Germline lookup yields CDR1 MDHEN and CDR2 SYDVKM. V lost 2 bases to trimming and J lost 6 bases; unmatched junction nucleotides: 5. The CDR3 extends over 14 amino acids. CDR3 in amino acids: CASSLAGGGREQYF. CDR3 in DNA: TGTGCCAGCAGTTTAGCGGGAGGGGGTCGCGAGCAGTACTTC.

The count of this clone is one. V is TRBV7-3 and J is TRBJ2-3; tentative D call: TRBD2 (6 bases). V shed 0 bases and J shed 2 bases, with 12 bases lying between them. The germline CDR1 and CDR2 sequences are SGHTA and FQGTGA. The CDR3 is made up of 16 amino acids. DNA of the CDR3: TGTGCCAGCAGCTTAACCGGGACTGGGGACACAGATACGCAGTATTTT. This gives the protein CASSLTGTGDTDTQYF.

Only a few counts were recorded for this clone. The chain links TRBV12-3 or TRBV12-4 to TRBJ2-7, with D possibly matching TRBD2 (5 bases). This CDR3 is 12 amino acids long. Trimming stripped 3 bases from V and 9 bases from J, with 12 bases between. The CDR3 loop is CASSLLGSVQYF. The CDR3 DNA is TGTGCCAGCAGTTTGTTGGGGAGTGTGCAGTACTTC.

This chain links TRBV9 with TRBJ2-7; tentative D call: TRBD1 (6 bases). The CDR3 has 13 residues. V dropped 3 bases and J dropped 6 bases, with 13 bases sitting between them. Germline V gene lookup returns CDR1 SGDLS and CDR2 YYNGEE. DNA for the CDR3: TGTGCCAGCAGCGCCATTTCAGGGGTCGAGCAGTACTTC. Translated: CASSAISGVEQYF.

This chain connects TRBV5-1 to TRBJ2-1; 10 bases fit TRBD2. The CDR3 runs to 16 residues. From germline, CDR1 is SGHRS and CDR2 YFSETQ. J gave up 6 bases and V 0 bases, and 6 bases lay outside the gene matches. The CDR3 reads CASSLAPGLASNEQFF. The CDR3 DNA is TGCGCCAGCAGCTTGGCCCCGGGACTAGCGTCCAATGAGCAGTTCTTC.

The rearrangement uses TRBV11-1 and TRBJ2-1, with 9 bases identical to TRBD1. Losses at the gene ends were 5 bases for V and 0 bases for J; bases not matched to a gene: 2. Germline V gene sequence: CDR1 SGHAT, CDR2 FQDESV (reference sequence). The CDR3 length is 15 residues. CDR3 bases: TGTGCCAGCAGCCACAGGGGGCTCTCCTACAATGAGCAGTTCTTC. Its protein is CASSHRGLSYNEQFF.

J is TRBJ2-7 and V is TRBV3-1 (or the pseudogene TRBV3-2); unclear D gene. The CDR3 sequence is 11 residues long. Germline V gives CDR1 LGHDT, CDR2 YNNKEL (reference sequence). V was clipped by 5 bases and J by 7 bases, with 9 bases between them. CDR3 sequence (DNA): TGTGCCAGCAGCAACAGTCAGGAGCAGTACTTC. This codes for CASSNSQEQYF.

The chain couples TRBV5-1 to TRBJ2-2, with TRBD1 matching over 11 bases. From germline, CDR1 is SGHRS and CDR2 YFSETQ. This CDR3 spans 18 amino acids. V dropped 2 bases and J dropped 5; count of bases not matched to a gene: 11. The CDR3 region is CASSFPRPRDRGTGELFF. The CDR3 DNA sequence: TGCGCCAGCAGCTTTCCACGCCCCCGGGACAGGGGGACCGGGGAGCTGTTTTTT.

The J gene is TRBJ1-1, the V gene TRBV9; D gene ambiguous. Germline CDR1 is SGDLS and CDR2 is YYNGEE. Trimming stripped 3 bases from V and 1 base from J, with 13 bases between. The CDR3 has 15 amino acids. The CDR3 loop is CASSAQRGRNTEAFF. The CDR3 region has the DNA TGTGCCAGCAGCGCCCAACGAGGGAGGAACACTGAAGCTTTCTTT.

This clone appeared once. This chain uses TRBV18 with TRBJ2-1; 8 nucleotides agree with TRBD2. Per germline, CDR1 KGHSH and CDR2 LQKENI. CDR3 length: 15 residues. The ends lost 4 bases at V and 3 bases at J; junction bases unmatched: 5. The CDR3 DNA follows: TGTGCCAGCTCACTTAGCGGGGTAGGCTACAATGAGCAGTTCTTC. Protein product: CASSLSGVGYNEQFF.

This clone has just one count. The chain employs TRBV5-1 and TRBJ2-6; D may be TRBD1 (7 bases). The germline gives CDR1 SGHRS, CDR2 YFSETQ. CDR3 length: 15 residues. Trimming removed 4 bases at V and 1 base at J, with 9 bases between. The CDR3 sequence: CASSQGGSGANVLTF. The DNA for the CDR3 is TGCGCCAGCAGCCAGGGGGGATCTGGGGCCAACGTCCTGACTTTC.

The rearrangement links TRBV3-1 (or the pseudogene TRBV3-2) to TRBJ2-7, with a tentative D call TRBD2 (5 bases). CDR1 and CDR2 (germline): LGHDT, YNNKEL (reference sequence). The CDR3 has 15 amino acids. The germline V and J ends were trimmed by 1 base and 2 bases, with 12 bases remaining between them. The CDR3 DNA follows: TGTGCCAGCAGCCAAGGACGGGATCTGACCTACGAGCAGTACTTC. It specifies CASSQGRDLTYEQYF.

The J gene is TRBJ1-6, the V gene TRBV5-4; 12 bases match TRBD1. Germline CDR1 SGHNT, CDR2 YYREEE (reference sequence). CDR3 length: 17 amino acids. V dropped 5 bases and J dropped 4; count of bases not matched to a gene: 7. CDR3 nucleotide sequence: TGTGCCAGCAGTAAGGGACAGGGGGCGCCTTATAATTCACCCCTCCACTTT. Protein: CASSKGQGAPYNSPLHF.

The chain couples TRBV4-1 to TRBJ1-1; D may be TRBD1 (5 bases). V shed 1 base and J shed 0 bases, with 21 bases lying between them. Germline CDR1 reads MGHRA; CDR2 reads YSYEKL. This CDR3 has 19 amino acids. The DNA of the CDR3 is TGCGCCAGCAGCCAAGTCGTGGGGGGGGTGATTAATATGAACACTGAAGCTTTCTTT. Its translation: CASSQVVGGVINMNTEAFF.

This chain links TRBV7-9 with TRBJ2-5; tentative D call: TRBD1 (6 bases). Germline assignment: CDR1 SEHNR and CDR2 FQNEAQ (reference sequence). The ends were cut back, 8 bases at V and 6 bases at J, with 13 bases in the middle. The CDR3 runs 12 residues. In DNA form, the CDR3 reads TGTGCCAGCTGTGGGCAGGGGCAGACCCAGTACTTC. It is translated as CASCGQGQTQYF.

This clone was detected a few times. The chain couples TRBV7-6 to TRBJ2-5; possibly TRBD1 for D (5 bases). The V gene's germline CDR1 is SGHVS and CDR2 FNYEAQ. Trimming cost V 2 bases and J 3 bases, with 7 bases left between them. This CDR3 is 13 amino acids long. The DNA of the CDR3 is TGTGCCAGCAGCTTAAGACAGAAAGAGACCCAGTACTTC. As protein: CASSLRQKETQYF.

The rearrangement links TRBV6-5 to TRBJ2-7; 7 nucleotides match TRBD1. Germline V lookup: CDR1 MNHEY, CDR2 SVGAGI. The CDR3 has 13 residues. With V trimmed by 2 bases and J by 5 bases, 3 bases remained unmatched. The CDR3 region is CASSYNRGNEQYF. CDR3 coding DNA: TGTGCCAGCAGTTACAACAGGGGAAACGAGCAGTACTTC.

This sequence joins TRBV5-1 and TRBJ1-1, with 9 bases matching TRBD1. Germline V gene sequence: CDR1 SGHRS, CDR2 YFSETQ. This CDR3 is 15 amino acids long. After removal of 4 bases from V and 3 bases from J, the junction contained 7 bases not matched to a gene. The CDR3 DNA reads TGCGCCAGCAGCCCCGGACAGGGGTGGGACACTGAAGCTTTCTTT. The encoded protein is CASSPGQGWDTEAFF.

The chain employs TRBV23-1 and TRBJ1-1; 7 bases are a match to TRBD1. TRBV23-1 is assigned to the ORF class and has an uncertain function. With 6 bases clipped from V and 2 bases from J, the junction kept 6 bases outside the gene matches. This CDR3 is built from 14 residues. CDR3 amino acids: CASSPGTANTEAFF. CDR3 DNA sequence: TGCGCCAGCAGCCCCGGGACAGCCAACACTGAAGCTTTCTTT.